The source of this T cell receptor beta chain is a study of cytomegalovirus exposure and HLA in healthy donors. Study findings and constraints: Beyond CMV serostatus, there was no information to go on about immune exposure. A highly shared variant cluster was judged a likely technical artifact. Accurate prediction of most subjects' HLA-A and HLA-B alleles from TCR beta sequences was reported.

J gave up 1 base and V 1 base, and 3 bases lay outside the gene matches. CDR3 length equals 15 residues. Germline loops: CDR1 LNHDA, CDR2 SQIVND (reference sequence). PCR used 60 Vbeta primers and 13 Jbeta primers. The protocol was immunoSEQ multiplex PCR, while the TCRdb copy is restricted to in-frame clones and leaves out a portion. The table has some 150,000 clones, nearly 80% seen once. To note about this clone: As yet, its antigen is unknown.

This TCR derives from a young man in good health and CMV-seropositive. Source material: PBMCs. The chain employs TRBV19 and TRBJ1-1; the match to TRBD1 covers 7 bases. CDR3 bases: TGTGCCAGTAGTATAGTAGGGGGCAGGAACACTGAAGCTTTCTTT. This codes for CASSIVGGRNTEAFF.